This T cell receptor (beta chain) was sequenced during a study of blood T cells in healthy people across ages. The CDR3 is 15 residues long. The ends lost 6 bases at V and 4 bases at J; junction bases unmatched: 9. Germline V gives CDR1 MNHEY, CDR2 SVGAGI. Study-wide results and caveats: Estimates of diversity drawn from one million T cells were considered underestimates. Donor CMV status, an unknown factor, possibly confounded changes in expanded clonotypes. Using unsorted PBMCs precluded a conclusive naive versus antigen-experienced comparison.

As regards this clonotype: No antigen is known for it.

With a J-beta primer mix and a sample-barcoded 5' primer, a second PCR ran about 7 to 12 cycles. TCRdb redid the calling of the 5' RACE reads with MiXCR, one entry per CDR3 protein. Counted here are about 970,000 distinct CDR3 sequences, roughly half occurring once; the ten biggest clones make up about 21%. Sequencing was performed on blood. The receptor comes from a woman in her fifties or sixties in good health. This sequence joins TRBV6-5 and TRBJ1-5; TRBD1 matches 7 bases. In nucleotides, the CDR3 is TGTGCCAGCAGCAAAGGGACAGCAGCTAATCAGCCCCAGCATTTT. This gives the protein CASSKGTAANQPQHF.